The 29 T cell receptor beta chains presented below share a single source sample, sequenced in a study of identical twins. TCRdb itself ran the 5' RACE reads through MiXCR, one entry per CDR3 protein. The sample yields approximately 670,000 distinct CDR3 sequences, 5.5% to 7.5% seen once. Sequenced input: naive T cells sorted from blood. The source of these receptors is a man aged 18-30 years in good health.

This clonotype has only a few counts. V gene TRBV2 combines with J gene TRBJ1-5; D perhaps matches TRBD1 (5 bases). This CDR3 is 16 amino acids long. V lost 7 bases and J lost 1, with 17 bases in between. The germline CDR1 and CDR2 sequences are SNHLY and FYNNEI. CDR3 sequence (DNA): TGTGCCAGCAAGCGGGGGTCGAGTCGAAGCAATCAGCCCCAGCATTTT. This codes for CASKRGSSRSNQPQHF.

The chain joins TRBV5-1 to TRBJ2-5; D remains ambiguous. CDR3 size: 14 residues. V was pared by 0 bases and J by 4 bases, with 10 bases between. Germline V gene lookup returns CDR1 SGHRS and CDR2 YFSETQ. CDR3 coding DNA: TGCGCCAGCAGCTTGGAGGGCCGACTAGAGACCCAGTACTTC. This gives the protein CASSLEGRLETQYF.

This clonotype was observed many times. J is TRBJ2-7 and V is TRBV6-2 or TRBV6-3, with 13 bases that match TRBD2. The germline CDR1 and CDR2 sequences are MNHEY and SVGEGT. This CDR3 is 19 amino acids long. Trimming cost V 2 bases and J 0 bases; bases outside gene matches: 10. The CDR3, as DNA: TGTGCCAGCAGTTACGTGACAGGGACTAGCGGGACCCGCTCCTACGAGCAGTACTTC. Translating it yields CASSYVTGTSGTRSYEQYF.

This clonotype showed up many times. V gene TRBV15 combines with J gene TRBJ2-7; 13 nucleotides align to TRBD2. The V and J ends lost 8 bases and 3 bases, in that order; junction bases with no gene match: 7. The CDR3 loop spans 15 amino acids. The germline V gene encodes CDR1 LNHNV and CDR2 YYDKDF (reference sequence). CDR3 bases: TGTGCCACCGCCCCGGGACTAGCGGGAATCTACGAGCAGTACGTC. Translating gives CATAPGLAGIYEQYV.

This clonotype has ten or more counts. The rearrangement uses TRBV20-1 and TRBJ1-5; the D gene is possibly TRBD1 (6 bases). The CDR3 totals 17 residues. Per germline, CDR1 DFQATT and CDR2 SNEGSKA (reference sequence). V lost 6 bases, J lost 3 bases, and 24 bases lay in between. CDR3 amino acids: CSARQVTLPPFNQPQHF. CDR3 DNA sequence: TGCAGTGCCAGACAGGTGACCCTACCACCCTTCAATCAGCCCCAGCATTTT.

V usage is TRBV29-1 and J usage is TRBJ2-1, with D perhaps assigned TRBD1 or TRBD2 (5 bases each). The CDR3 spans 11 residues. The germline gives CDR1 SQVTM, CDR2 ANQGSEA. Trimming took off 5 bases at V and 10 bases at J, with 12 bases between the two ends. This CDR3 reads CSVPPGPEQFF. The CDR3 nucleotides are TGCAGCGTTCCCCCGGGGCCCGAGCAGTTCTTC.

This chain joins TRBV6-1 and TRBJ2-2, with D unclear. This CDR3 comprises 14 residues. Trimming left V 7 bases short and J 2 bases short, with 11 bases between. CDR1 and CDR2 (germline): MNHNS, SASEGT. The CDR3 DNA reads as TGTGCCAGCAAAGATGCAGCCAACACCGGGGAGCTGTTTTTT. It encodes CASKDAANTGELFF.

Ten or more counts support this clonotype. The rearrangement joins TRBV20-1 to TRBJ2-1; a weak D match, TRBD2 (5 bases). Trimming removed 8 bases at V and 4 bases at J, with 15 bases between. Germline-derived CDR1 and CDR2 are DFQATT and SNEGSKA (reference sequence). The CDR3 totals 13 residues. CDR3: CSQEGQSYNEQFF. For the CDR3, the DNA is TGCAGTCAAGAGGGCCAATCTTACAATGAGCAGTTCTTC.

This clonotype has more than one count but fewer than ten. The rearrangement links TRBV6-1 to TRBJ2-7; D might be TRBD1 (5 bases). CDR1 and CDR2 from the germline V gene are MNHNS and SASEGT. This CDR3 has 13 residues. Trimming took off 3 bases at V and 7 bases at J, with 13 bases between the two ends. The CDR3 nucleotides read TGTGCCAGCAGTGACGAAGGGGCCAGAGAGCAGTACGTC. Its protein is CASSDEGAREQYV.

This clonotype was found many times. The V gene is TRBV6-5, the J gene TRBJ2-7; weak D call: TRBD2 (6 bases). This CDR3 has 13 amino acids. Germline loops: CDR1 MNHEY, CDR2 SVGAGI. Trimming left V 2 bases short and J 5 bases short, with 10 bases between. The CDR3: CASSYGGNHEQYF. In nucleotides, the CDR3 is TGTGCCAGCAGTTACGGGGGGAACCACGAGCAGTACTTC.

This clonotype occurred many times. V usage is TRBV10-3 and J usage is TRBJ2-3; TRBD2 agrees at 9 bases. V trimming: 3 bases; J trimming: 3 bases; junction bases outside the gene matches: 7. This CDR3 comprises 16 residues. Germline V gene data show CDR1 as ENHRY and CDR2 as SYGVKD. The CDR3 here is CAISDGAGGGTDTQYF. The CDR3 DNA reads TGTGCCATCAGTGACGGAGCGGGAGGAGGTACAGATACGCAGTATTTT.

This clonotype has only a few counts. The gene calls are TRBV10-3 and TRBJ1-6; TRBD1 matches at 9 bases. The CDR3 has 15 amino acids. Unmatched junction bases numbered 9, after V lost 6 bases and J lost 9 bases. Germline assignment: CDR1 ENHRY and CDR2 SYGVKD. The CDR3 region is CAISPGQGKGSPLHF. Here the CDR3 DNA reads TGTGCCATCAGCCCCGGACAGGGGAAGGGTTCACCCCTCCACTTT.

This clonotype occurred many times. This chain links TRBV11-2 with TRBJ2-2, with D possibly called TRBD1 or TRBD2 (6 bases each). Germline CDR1 is SGHAT and CDR2 is FQNNGV. The CDR3 runs 15 residues. V was clipped by 6 bases and J by 4 bases, with 15 bases between them. The CDR3 protein is CASSFEGGGTGELFF. CDR3 sequence (DNA): TGTGCCAGCAGTTTTGAGGGGGGAGGCACCGGGGAGCTGTTTTTT.

This clonotype was counted at least ten times. V is TRBV12-3 or TRBV12-4 and J is TRBJ2-4, with 7 bases aligning to TRBD2. The V segment lost 3 bases and the J segment 9 bases; nucleotides outside the gene matches: 14. CDR3 size: 16 residues. CDR3 region: CASSFQELGPGGIQYF. In DNA, the CDR3 is TGTGCCAGCAGTTTCCAAGAACTAGGGCCGGGAGGCATTCAGTACTTC.

The rearrangement joins TRBV29-1 to TRBJ2-1; 7 nucleotides match TRBD2. The CDR3 covers 14 residues. Germline lookup yields CDR1 SQVTM and CDR2 ANQGSEA. In nucleotides, the CDR3 is TGCGCACTTTCGGGCGGGAGCAAGTACAATGAGCAGTTCTTC. Amino acid sequence: CALSGGSKYNEQFF.

This clonotype was detected once. The genes are TRBV7-6 and TRBJ2-3, with 10 bases that match TRBD2. Trimming took 1 base from V and 4 from J; bases not matched to a gene: 5. Germline V CDR1 and CDR2: SGHVS, FNYEAQ. The CDR3 is 16 amino acids. The CDR3 DNA reads TGTGCCAGCAGCTTAGACTCTAGCGGGAGCGCAGATACGCAGTATTTT. This sequence encodes CASSLDSSGSADTQYF.

At least ten counts were recorded for this clonotype. The V and J genes are TRBV20-1 and TRBJ1-1, with a weak D call TRBD1 (5 bases). V gave up 7 bases and J gave up 4 bases, with 16 bases separating them. CDR1 DFQATT and CDR2 SNEGSKA come from the germline V gene (reference sequence). There are 13 residues in the CDR3. The CDR3 sequence is CSVFGLQGTEAFF. CDR3 coding DNA: TGCAGTGTCTTTGGGCTTCAGGGCACTGAAGCTTTCTTT.

The chain recombines TRBV7-8 with TRBJ1-4; 11 positions agree with TRBD1. V lost 4 bases and J lost 3; bases outside the gene matches: 10. Germline V gives CDR1 SGHVS, CDR2 FQNEAQ. The CDR3 totals 18 residues. CDR3 in amino acids: CASSYTPGQGVSNEKLFF. The DNA of the CDR3 is TGTGCCAGCAGCTATACCCCGGGACAGGGGGTGTCTAATGAAAAACTGTTTTTT.

There are many counts of this clonotype. V is TRBV5-1 and J is TRBJ2-1; tentatively, D is TRBD1 (6 bases). The germline CDR1 and CDR2 sequences are SGHRS and YFSETQ. V was cut by 4 bases and J by 5 bases, with 13 bases left in between. The CDR3 contains 14 residues. Written as DNA, the CDR3 is TGCGCCAGCAGCCAAAGGACAGTTAACAATGAGCAGTTCTTC. Protein sequence: CASSQRTVNNEQFF.

This clonotype was observed at least ten times. The CDR3 reads CASSLGAGPSTDTQYF. CDR3 sequence (DNA): TGCGCCAGCAGCTTGGGCGCAGGACCTAGCACAGATACGCAGTATTTT. The chain joins TRBV5-1 to TRBJ2-3, with no clear D. This CDR3 region has 16 residues. Germline V gene sequence: CDR1 SGHRS, CDR2 YFSETQ. Trimming took 0 bases from V and 0 from J, leaving 11 bases between them.

This clonotype has at least ten counts. This chain joins TRBV12-3 or TRBV12-4 and TRBJ2-3; TRBD1 agrees at 10 bases. The CDR3 consists of 14 residues. Trimming at V came to 7 bases and at J to 4 bases, leaving 5 bases not matched to a gene. DNA for the CDR3: TGTGCCAGCAAAGACAGGGGGCTCCCAGATACGCAGTATTTT. Protein sequence: CASKDRGLPDTQYF.

This clonotype was found many times. J is TRBJ2-7 and V is TRBV18, with a weak D call TRBD1 (6 bases). From germline, CDR1 is KGHSH and CDR2 LQKENI. The CDR3 spans 15 residues. Trimming stripped 6 bases from V and 5 bases from J, with 20 bases between. CDR3 in DNA: TGTGCCAGCTCCCCCGGGGCAGGGGAAATCGACGAGCAGTACGTC. Its protein is CASSPGAGEIDEQYV.

CDR3: CASSDRDRGNEKLFF. The CDR3, as DNA: TGTGCCAGCAGCGACCGGGACAGGGGCAATGAAAAACTGTTTTTT. V is TRBV11-2 and J is TRBJ1-4; TRBD1 matches 10 bases. Germline V gene sequence: CDR1 SGHAT, CDR2 FQNNGV. V gave up 5 bases and J gave up 5 bases; unmatched junction bases: 5. The CDR3 has 15 residues. Based on the CDR3 plus reference TRBV11-2 and TRBJ1-4, the full variable domain is EAGVAQSPRYKIIEKRQSVAFWCNPISGHATLYWYQQILGQGPKLLIQFQNNGVVDDSQLPKDRFSAERLKGVDSTLKIQPAKLEDSAVYLCASSDRDRGNEKLFFGSGTQLSVL.

This clonotype has more than one count but fewer than ten. This chain uses TRBV6-2 or TRBV6-3 with TRBJ1-5; no reliable D call. Germline loops: CDR1 MNHEY, CDR2 SVGEGT. This CDR3 region has 17 residues. Between the trimmed V and J ends, which lost 0 bases and 1 base, there was a span of 13 bases. DNA for the CDR3: TGTGCCAGCAGTTACTCGGCAGGATTCACGAGCAATCAGCCCCAGCATTTT. Its translation is CASSYSAGFTSNQPQHF.

This clonotype came up many times. This chain joins TRBV7-9 and TRBJ2-1; D unclear. Trimming removed 5 bases at V and 7 bases at J, with 12 bases between. Germline-derived CDR1 and CDR2 are SEHNR and FQNEAQ (reference sequence). This CDR3 has 13 residues. The CDR3 is CASSPDGRNEQFF. Here the CDR3 DNA reads TGTGCCAGCAGCCCTGATGGCAGGAATGAGCAGTTCTTC. Drawing the rest from reference TRBV7-9 and TRBJ2-1, the complete variable domain is DTGVSQNPRHKITKRGQNVTFRCDPISEHNRLYWYRQTLGQGPEFLTYFQNEAQLEKSRLLSDRFSAERPKGSFSTLEIQRTEQGDSAMYLCASSPDGRNEQFFGPGTRLTVL.

CDR3: CASSPRGARTTEAFF. As DNA, the CDR3 is TGTGCCAGCAGCCCTCGGGGGGCGCGGACCACTGAAGCTTTCTTT. This rearrangement joins TRBV7-8 to TRBJ1-1; TRBD1 is a possible D gene (6 bases). Trimming pared 5 bases from V and 4 bases from J, leaving 17 bases between. Germline loops: CDR1 SGHVS, CDR2 FQNEAQ. The CDR3 spans 15 residues.

The chain uses TRBV11-2 and TRBJ2-1, with TRBD2 identical over 7 bases. The germline gives CDR1 SGHAT, CDR2 FQNNGV. Trimming cost V 5 bases and J 0 bases; bases outside gene matches: 10. There are 17 residues in the CDR3. This chain's CDR3 is CASSPQVRTSSYNEQFF. CDR3 bases: TGTGCCAGCAGCCCTCAGGTAAGGACTAGCTCCTACAATGAGCAGTTCTTC.

This clonotype has a count of ten or more. V usage is TRBV6-6 and J usage is TRBJ2-7, with unresolved D. The CDR3 consists of 12 residues. CDR1 is MNHNY, CDR2 SVGAGI, per germline (reference sequence). Between the trimmed V and J ends, which lost 7 bases and 3 bases, there was a span of 10 bases. The CDR3 DNA is TGTGCCAGCACTCCTTCGATCTACGAGCAGTACTTC. It codes for CASTPSIYEQYF.

There are a few counts of this clonotype. The chain has TRBV5-1 and TRBJ1-1, with 9 nucleotides matching TRBD1. The germline V gene encodes CDR1 SGHRS and CDR2 YFSETQ. The length of the CDR3 is 14 residues. V shed 3 bases, J shed 11 bases, and the junction held 11 bases outside the gene matches. The CDR3 loop is CASSSGTGQLAAFF. CDR3 nucleotide sequence: TGCGCCAGCAGCTCGGGGACAGGGCAATTGGCTGCTTTCTTT.